This T cell receptor beta chain derives from a study of T cell repertoires in cytomegalovirus infection. For the study at large: It was recently identified HLA-C-restricted and well-studied HLA-B-restricted CMV epitopes that the study used. Both CMV infection and a matching HLA type were indicated by public TCR beta signatures. Study results and caveats: In two of eight donors, the top clonotype was HLA-C-restricted CMV-specific. Pooled public TCR beta family frequency picked out CMV carriers with the relevant HLA.

TCRdb recomputed calls from the reads with MiXCR, one row per CDR3 protein. The sample has 300,000 or so distinct CDR3 sequences, around 25% seen once. This CDR3 region has 15 residues. With 3 bases removed from V and 3 bases from J, the gap between germline ends came to 12 bases. CDR1 and CDR2 (germline): SGHTA, FQGNSA. This clonotype was seen ten or more times. Antigen specificity is unknown. V and J are TRBV7-2 and TRBJ2-1; tentative D call: TRBD1 (6 bases). This TCR derives from a human donor in good health (CMV status not recorded). Some clones in this sample may be carry-over from other donors' samples. The input for sequencing was cultured PBMCs, taken from culture after CMV antigen stimulation. The CDR3 DNA follows: TGTGCCAGCAGCTTGCAACAGGGAAACTACAATGAGCAGTTCTTC. Amino acid sequence: CASSLQQGNYNEQFF.